This record concerns one T cell receptor delta chain sequence. The antigen is not known. Alphabeta T cells were depleted, then CD3+ Vdelta1+ Vdelta2- thymocytes were FACS-sorted. This specimen belongs to a study of Vδ1+ human thymocytes. The template was reverse-transcribed extracted RNA. CDR3 amplicons came from multiplex PCR with pooled V-gene forward and constant-region reverse primers. TCRdb ran CATT on the multiplex PCR reads. The sample holds 70,000 to 90,000 delta-chain clones, more than 30% seen once. The CDR3 runs to 19 residues. Germline V CDR1 and CDR2: TSWWSYY, QGS. Trimming at V came to 2 bases and at J to 2 bases, leaving 14 bases not matched to a gene. General study results and limits: Thymic delta-chain repertoires held about 20% Vdelta2 sequences and few Vdelta3, despite high sort purity. Many TRG clonotypes were shared between donors; TRD repertoires were essentially private. Thymic TRG and TRD repertoires appeared highly polyclonal, with Gaussian CDR3 length distributions.

The clonotype comes from a boy in the first two years of life who had congenital heart surgery. The V gene is TRDV1, the J gene TRDJ1, with TRDD3 identical over 10 bases. Sequencing used Vdelta1+ gamma-delta thymocytes from the thymus. The sample's subset: FACS-sorted CD3+ TCRalphabeta- TCRVdelta1+ TCRVdelta2- thymocytes. The CDR3 coding sequence is TGTGCTCTTGGGGAATGGAGGGGGATACGACGGTGTCGGACCGATAAACTCATCTTT. Protein sequence: CALGEWRGIRRCRTDKLIF.